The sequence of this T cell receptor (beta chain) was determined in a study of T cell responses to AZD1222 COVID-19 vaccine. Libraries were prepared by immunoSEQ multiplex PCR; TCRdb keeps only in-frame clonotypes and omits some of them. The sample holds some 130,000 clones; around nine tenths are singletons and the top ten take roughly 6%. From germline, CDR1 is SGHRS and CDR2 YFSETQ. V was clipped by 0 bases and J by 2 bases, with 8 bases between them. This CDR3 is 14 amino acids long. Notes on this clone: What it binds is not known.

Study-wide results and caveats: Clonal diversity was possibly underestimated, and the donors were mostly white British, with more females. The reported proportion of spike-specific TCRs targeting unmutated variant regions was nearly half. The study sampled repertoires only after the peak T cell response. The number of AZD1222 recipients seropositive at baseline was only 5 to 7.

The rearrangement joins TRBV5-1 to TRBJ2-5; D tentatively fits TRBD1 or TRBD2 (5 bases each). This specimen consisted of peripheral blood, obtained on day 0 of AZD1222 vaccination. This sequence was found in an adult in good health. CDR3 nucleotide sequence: TGCGCCAGCAGCTTGGGGGGGATTCAAGAGACCCAGTACTTC. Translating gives CASSLGGIQETQYF. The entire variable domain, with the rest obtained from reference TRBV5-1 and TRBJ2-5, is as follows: KAGVTQTPRYLIKTRGQQVTLSCSPISGHRSVSWYQQTPGQGLQFLFEYFSETQRNKGNFPGRFSGRQFSNSRSEMNVSTLELGDSALYLCASSLGGIQETQYFGPGTRLLVL.